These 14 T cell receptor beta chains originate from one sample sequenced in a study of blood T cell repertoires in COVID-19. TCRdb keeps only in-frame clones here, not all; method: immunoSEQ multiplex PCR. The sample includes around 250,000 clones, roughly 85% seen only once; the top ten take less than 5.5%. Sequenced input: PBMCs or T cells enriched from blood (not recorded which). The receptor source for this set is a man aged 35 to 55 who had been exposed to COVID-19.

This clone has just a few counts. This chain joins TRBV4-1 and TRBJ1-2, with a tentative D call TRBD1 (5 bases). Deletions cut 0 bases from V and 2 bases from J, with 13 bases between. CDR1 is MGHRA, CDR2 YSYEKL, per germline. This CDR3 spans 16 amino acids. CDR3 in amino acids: CASSQDVTDPNYGYTF. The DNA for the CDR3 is TGCGCCAGCAGCCAAGATGTGACAGACCCCAACTATGGCTACACCTTC.

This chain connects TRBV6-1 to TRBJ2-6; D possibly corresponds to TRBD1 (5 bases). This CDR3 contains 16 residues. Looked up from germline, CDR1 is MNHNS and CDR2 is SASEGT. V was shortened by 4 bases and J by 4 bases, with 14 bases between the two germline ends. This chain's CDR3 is CASSARAVAGANVLTF. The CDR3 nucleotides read TGTGCCAGCAGTGCCAGGGCCGTGGCCGGGGCCAACGTCCTGACTTTC.

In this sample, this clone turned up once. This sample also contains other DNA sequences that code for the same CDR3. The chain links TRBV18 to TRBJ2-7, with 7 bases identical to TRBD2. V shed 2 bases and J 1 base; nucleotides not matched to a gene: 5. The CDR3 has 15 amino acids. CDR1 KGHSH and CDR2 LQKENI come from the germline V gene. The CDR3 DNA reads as TGTGCCAGCTCACCAGGGACGGGAGGTTCCTACGAGCAGTACTTC. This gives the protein CASSPGTGGSYEQYF.

For the CDR3, the DNA is TGTGCCAGCAGATTGAACAGGGGGGGCACTGAAGCTTTCTTT. Translation: CASRLNRGGTEAFF. The V call is TRBV11-3, the J call TRBJ1-1; 8 nucleotides agree with TRBD1. Germline CDR1 SGHNT, CDR2 YENEEA. CDR3 length: 14 residues. V lost 6 bases and J lost 4; bases outside the gene matches: 7.

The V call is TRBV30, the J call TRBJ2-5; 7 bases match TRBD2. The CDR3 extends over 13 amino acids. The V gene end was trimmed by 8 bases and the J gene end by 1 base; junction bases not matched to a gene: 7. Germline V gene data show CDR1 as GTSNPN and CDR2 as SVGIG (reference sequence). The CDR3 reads CAGETSAQETQYF. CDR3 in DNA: TGTGCCGGAGAAACTAGCGCCCAAGAGACCCAGTACTTC. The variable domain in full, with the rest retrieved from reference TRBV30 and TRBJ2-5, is SQTIHQWPATLVQPVGSPLSLECTVEGTSNPNLYWYRQAAGRGLQLLFYSVGIGQISSEVPQNLSASRPQDRQFILSSKKLLLSDSGFYLCAGETSAQETQYFGPGTRLLVL.

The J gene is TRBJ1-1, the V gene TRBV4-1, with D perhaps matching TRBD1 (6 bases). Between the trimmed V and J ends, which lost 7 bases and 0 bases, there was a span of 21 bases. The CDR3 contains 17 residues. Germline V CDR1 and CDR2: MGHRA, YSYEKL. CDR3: CASNAETGSIMNTEAFF. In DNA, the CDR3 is TGCGCCAGCAATGCTGAGACAGGATCCATCATGAACACTGAAGCTTTCTTT.

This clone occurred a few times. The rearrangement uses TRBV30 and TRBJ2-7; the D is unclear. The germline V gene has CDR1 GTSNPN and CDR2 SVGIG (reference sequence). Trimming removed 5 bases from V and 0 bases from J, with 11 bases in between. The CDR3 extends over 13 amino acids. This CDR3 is CAWSAVSSYEQYF. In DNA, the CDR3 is TGTGCCTGGTCCGCGGTCAGCTCCTACGAGCAGTACTTC.

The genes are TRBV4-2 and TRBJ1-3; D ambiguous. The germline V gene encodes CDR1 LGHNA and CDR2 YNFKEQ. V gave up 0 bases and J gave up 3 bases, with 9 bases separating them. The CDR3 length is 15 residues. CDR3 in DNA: TGTGCCAGCAGCCAAGATCGGGGTCGTGGAAACACCATATATTTT. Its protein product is CASSQDRGRGNTIYF.

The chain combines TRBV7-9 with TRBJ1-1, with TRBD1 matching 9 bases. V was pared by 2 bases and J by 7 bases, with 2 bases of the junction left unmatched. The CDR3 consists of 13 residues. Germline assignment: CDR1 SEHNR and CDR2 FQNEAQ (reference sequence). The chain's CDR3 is CASSLTGGGEAFF. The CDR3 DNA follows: TGTGCCAGCAGCTTAACAGGGGGCGGTGAAGCTTTCTTT.

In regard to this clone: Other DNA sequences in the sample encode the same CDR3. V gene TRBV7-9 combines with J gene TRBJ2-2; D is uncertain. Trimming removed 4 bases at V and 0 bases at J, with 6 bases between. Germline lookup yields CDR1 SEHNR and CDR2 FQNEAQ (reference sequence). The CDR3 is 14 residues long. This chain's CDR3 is CASSSSPNTGELFF. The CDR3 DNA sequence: TGTGCCAGCAGCTCGTCCCCGAACACCGGGGAGCTGTTTTTT.

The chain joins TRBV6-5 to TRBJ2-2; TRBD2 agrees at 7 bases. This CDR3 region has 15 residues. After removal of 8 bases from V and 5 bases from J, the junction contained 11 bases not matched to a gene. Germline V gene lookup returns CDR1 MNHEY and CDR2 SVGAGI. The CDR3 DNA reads TGTGCCAGCTCAGTAGGACTAGTGGTTACCGGGGAGCTGTTTTTT. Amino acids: CASSVGLVVTGELFF.

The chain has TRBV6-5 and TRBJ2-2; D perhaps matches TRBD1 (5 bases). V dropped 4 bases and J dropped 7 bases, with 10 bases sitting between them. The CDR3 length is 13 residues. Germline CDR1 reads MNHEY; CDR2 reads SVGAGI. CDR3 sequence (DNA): TGTGCCAGCAGTTTCGGACATGTCGGGGAGCTGTTTTTT. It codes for CASSFGHVGELFF.

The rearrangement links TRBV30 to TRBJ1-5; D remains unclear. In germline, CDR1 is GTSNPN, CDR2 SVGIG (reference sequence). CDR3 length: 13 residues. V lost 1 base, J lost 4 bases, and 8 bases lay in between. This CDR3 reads CAWSDGGNQPQHF. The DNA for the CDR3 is TGTGCCTGGAGTGACGGCGGGAATCAGCCCCAGCATTTT.

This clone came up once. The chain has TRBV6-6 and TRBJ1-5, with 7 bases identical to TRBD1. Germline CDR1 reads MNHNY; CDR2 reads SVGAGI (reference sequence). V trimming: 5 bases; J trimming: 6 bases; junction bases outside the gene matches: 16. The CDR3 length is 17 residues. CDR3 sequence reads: CASSLKPAGQSFQPQHF. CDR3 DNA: TGTGCCAGCAGTCTAAAACCCGCGGGACAGTCATTTCAGCCCCAGCATTTT.